This T cell receptor beta chain was sequenced during a study of beta chain features in type 1 diabetes. This clone has a handful of counts. Its antigen remains unknown. Isolated RNA was reverse transcribed in full, so expressed TCRB transcripts were sequenced. Sequencing of naive, central memory and regulatory T cell samples gave an average of around 3.8 million reads. Profiled with immunoSEQ multiplex PCR; TCRdb holds only in-frame clones, not every one. The sample holds 150,000 to 180,000 clones, about 9.4% seen once. The length of the CDR3 is 14 residues. CDR1 SGHTA and CDR2 FQGNSA come from the germline V gene. The ends lost 6 bases at V and 4 bases at J; junction bases unmatched: 6. Sorted CD4+ subsets: naive, central memory, regulatory, stem cell-like memory (CD45RO/CCR7/CD25/CD127/CD95/CD27 panel). Notes on the study in general: Shortening that was moderate but significant affected the TCRB CDR3s of Type 1 diabetes patients in all four CD4+ subsets. Any PCR bias toward short templates would affect both groups alike.

Sample: central memory CD4+ T cells from blood. The chain links TRBV7-2 to TRBJ2-5, with TRBD1 matching 9 bases. This clonotype originated in a man aged 30 to 39 with type 1 diabetes. In nucleotides, the CDR3 is TGTGCCAGCAGTACACAGGGGGCAGGAGAGACCCAGTACTTC. This encodes CASSTQGAGETQYF.